This is a list of T cell receptor beta chains from one sample in a study of cytomegalovirus exposure and HLA in healthy donors. TCRdb keeps only in-frame clones here, not all; method: immunoSEQ multiplex PCR. The sample has roughly 140,000 clones, over 75% seen once. The specimen sequenced was PBMCs. The receptors shown here come from a man younger than 40 in good health and CMV-seropositive. Each CDR3 is given with its conserved first and last residue. Fields, in order: J gene, D gene, V gene, clone size, CDR3 protein, CDR3 DNA. D genes are given only for firm matches. Expanded clones get a size class; other rows say once, few or many, or leave the size out.

j_gene: TRBJ2-1; d_gene: TRBD2; v_gene: TRBV11-2; abundance: .; CDR3aa: CASSRRGESRYNEQFF; CDR3nt: TGTGCCAGCAGCCGCCGGGGGGAGAGTAGGTACAATGAGCAGTTCTTC
j_gene: TRBJ1-1; d_gene: .; v_gene: TRBV7-8; abundance: .; CDR3aa: CASSPNRLEAFF; CDR3nt: TGTGCCAGCAGCCCTAACCGACTTGAAGCTTTCTTT
j_gene: TRBJ1-1; d_gene: .; v_gene: TRBV7-9; abundance: once; CDR3aa: CASREVGEPGTEAFF; CDR3nt: TGTGCCAGCAGAGAAGTAGGGGAACCGGGCACTGAAGCTTTCTTT
j_gene: TRBJ1-6; d_gene: .; v_gene: TRBV12-2; abundance: .; CDR3aa: CASRLSITDREQNSPLHF; CDR3nt: TGTGCAAGTCGCTTGAGTATAACCGACAGGGAACAGAATTCACCCCTCCACTTT
j_gene: TRBJ2-6; d_gene: .; v_gene: TRBV27; abundance: .; CDR3aa: CASSSPRGANVLTF; CDR3nt: TGTGCCAGCAGTTCCCCCCGGGGGGCCAACGTCCTGACTTTC
j_gene: TRBJ2-5; d_gene: TRBD2; v_gene: TRBV5-1; abundance: .; CDR3aa: CASSLGTSGAPGETQYF; CDR3nt: TGCGCCAGCAGCTTGGGGACTAGCGGGGCCCCGGGAGAGACCCAGTACTTC
j_gene: TRBJ2-1; d_gene: .; v_gene: TRBV18; abundance: .; CDR3aa: CASSPPANPGEQFF; CDR3nt: TGTGCCAGCTCACCACCGGCAAACCCGGGGGAGCAGTTCTTC
j_gene: TRBJ1-2; d_gene: TRBD1; v_gene: TRBV27; abundance: .; CDR3aa: CASSLGVTGGIYGYTF; CDR3nt: TGTGCCAGCAGTTTAGGGGTAACAGGGGGGATCTATGGCTACACCTTC
j_gene: TRBJ1-1; d_gene: TRBD1; v_gene: TRBV27; abundance: few; CDR3aa: CASSWGQPNTEAFF; CDR3nt: TGTGCCAGCAGTTGGGGACAGCCAAACACTGAAGCTTTCTTT
j_gene: TRBJ1-1; d_gene: TRBD1; v_gene: TRBV5-1; abundance: .; CDR3aa: CASSLRDSQNTEAFF; CDR3nt: TGCGCCAGCAGCTTGCGGGACAGCCAGAACACTGAAGCTTTCTTT
j_gene: TRBJ2-5; d_gene: .; v_gene: TRBV14; abundance: .; CDR3aa: CATGPIGEETQYF; CDR3nt: TGTGCCACGGGCCCAATCGGGGAAGAGACCCAGTACTTC
j_gene: TRBJ2-5; d_gene: .; v_gene: TRBV4-1; abundance: .; CDR3aa: CASSQPGRIGTQYF; CDR3nt: TGCGCCAGCAGCCAGCCAGGGAGGATTGGGACCCAGTACTTC
j_gene: TRBJ2-7; d_gene: .; v_gene: TRBV6-5; abundance: .; CDR3aa: CASSYSPGFGEQYF; CDR3nt: TGTGCCAGCAGTTACTCGCCGGGATTTGGGGAGCAGTACTTC
j_gene: TRBJ1-1; d_gene: TRBD1; v_gene: TRBV5-1; abundance: .; CDR3aa: CASSLRQGAGTEAFF; CDR3nt: TGCGCCAGCAGCTTACGACAGGGGGCGGGCACTGAAGCTTTCTTT
j_gene: TRBJ2-5; d_gene: TRBD2; v_gene: TRBV5-4; abundance: .; CDR3aa: CASSQLAGGLETQYF; CDR3nt: TGTGCCAGCAGTCAACTAGCGGGGGGGCTTGAGACCCAGTACTTC
j_gene: TRBJ2-2; d_gene: .; v_gene: TRBV11-2; abundance: .; CDR3aa: CASNPTVNTGELFF; CDR3nt: TGTGCCAGCAACCCAACAGTTAACACCGGGGAGCTGTTTTTT
j_gene: TRBJ1-1; d_gene: TRBD1; v_gene: TRBV28; abundance: once; CDR3aa: CASPAGGMNTEAFF; CDR3nt: TGTGCCAGTCCGGCAGGGGGGATGAACACTGAAGCTTTCTTT
j_gene: TRBJ2-7; d_gene: .; v_gene: TRBV1; abundance: .; CDR3aa: CTSSRDSGPALGEQYF; CDR3nt: TGCACCAGCAGCCGAGATAGCGGGCCTGCCTTAGGCGAGCAGTACTTC
j_gene: TRBJ1-1; d_gene: TRBD1; v_gene: TRBV30; abundance: .; CDR3aa: CAWRDDKGAVAFF; CDR3nt: TGTGCCTGGAGGGATGATAAGGGGGCGGTAGCTTTCTTT
j_gene: TRBJ1-1; d_gene: .; v_gene: TRBV15; abundance: .; CDR3aa: CATGHQGRTEAFF; CDR3nt: TGTGCCACCGGCCATCAGGGAAGGACTGAAGCTTTCTTT
j_gene: TRBJ1-1; d_gene: TRBD1; v_gene: TRBV6-5; abundance: .; CDR3aa: CASSYTDRVNTEAFF; CDR3nt: TGTGCCAGCAGTTACACGGACAGGGTGAACACTGAAGCTTTCTTT
j_gene: TRBJ1-1; d_gene: TRBD1; v_gene: TRBV18; abundance: few; CDR3aa: CASSPGTGANTEAFF; CDR3nt: TGTGCCAGCTCACCCGGGACAGGAGCGAACACTGAAGCTTTCTTT
j_gene: TRBJ1-4; d_gene: TRBD1; v_gene: TRBV28; abundance: .; CDR3aa: CASSHRGQANEKLFF; CDR3nt: TGTGCCAGCAGCCACAGGGGGCAGGCTAATGAAAAACTGTTTTTT
j_gene: TRBJ1-1; d_gene: TRBD1; v_gene: TRBV2; abundance: .; CDR3aa: CASSSTGVGTEAFF; CDR3nt: TGTGCCAGCAGTTCTACAGGGGTCGGCACTGAAGCTTTCTTT
j_gene: TRBJ2-7; d_gene: TRBD1; v_gene: TRBV6-5; abundance: .; CDR3aa: CASSYSAGGVYEQYF; CDR3nt: TGTGCCAGCAGTTACTCGGCAGGGGGAGTGTACGAGCAGTACTTC
j_gene: TRBJ2-1; d_gene: TRBD2; v_gene: TRBV5-1; abundance: .; CDR3aa: CASSRTSGHRNEQFF; CDR3nt: TGCGCCAGCAGCCGGACTAGCGGCCATCGGAATGAGCAGTTCTTC
j_gene: TRBJ2-1; d_gene: TRBD2; v_gene: TRBV7-9; abundance: .; CDR3aa: CASSPPRGRSDEQFF; CDR3nt: TGTGCCAGCAGCCCACCCCGCGGGAGATCCGATGAGCAGTTCTTC
j_gene: TRBJ1-4; d_gene: .; v_gene: TRBV4-1; abundance: .; CDR3aa: CASSQLVGATNEKLFF; CDR3nt: TGCGCCAGCAGCCAGCTGGTGGGAGCAACTAATGAAAAACTGTTTTTT
j_gene: TRBJ2-4; d_gene: .; v_gene: TRBV2; abundance: .; CDR3aa: CASLGPARHSQYF; CDR3nt: TGTGCCAGCTTAGGTCCCGCCCGACACAGTCAGTACTTC
j_gene: TRBJ1-5; d_gene: .; v_gene: TRBV28; abundance: .; CDR3aa: CASSSSGFNQPQHF; CDR3nt: TGTGCCAGCAGTTCCTCGGGGTTTAATCAGCCCCAGCATTTT
j_gene: TRBJ2-5; d_gene: TRBD2; v_gene: TRBV4-1; abundance: .; CDR3aa: CASSRNSGRTQETQYF; CDR3nt: TGCGCCAGCAGCCGGAATAGCGGGAGGACCCAAGAGACCCAGTACTTC
j_gene: TRBJ2-2; d_gene: TRBD2; v_gene: TRBV27; abundance: .; CDR3aa: CASRGRGSGTYDTGELFF; CDR3nt: TGTGCCAGCAGGGGGCGGGGGAGCGGGACGTATGACACCGGGGAGCTGTTTTTT
j_gene: TRBJ2-3; d_gene: TRBD1; v_gene: TRBV29-1; abundance: .; CDR3aa: CSVDRQGFSADTQYF; CDR3nt: TGTAGCGTTGATCGACAGGGGTTCAGCGCAGATACGCAGTATTTT
j_gene: TRBJ2-7; d_gene: TRBD1; v_gene: TRBV28; abundance: .; CDR3aa: CASSETGGSYEQYF; CDR3nt: TGTGCCAGCAGTGAAACAGGGGGCTCTTACGAGCAGTACTTC
j_gene: TRBJ1-1; d_gene: .; v_gene: TRBV29-1; abundance: .; CDR3aa: CSVGWGGTEAFF; CDR3nt: TGCAGCGTAGGATGGGGAGGGACTGAAGCTTTCTTT
j_gene: TRBJ1-1; d_gene: TRBD1; v_gene: TRBV7-2; abundance: .; CDR3aa: CASSFPPGQIKADTEAFF; CDR3nt: TGTGCCAGCAGCTTCCCCCCGGGACAGATTAAAGCGGACACTGAAGCTTTCTTT